Below are 25 T cell receptor beta chains sequenced from a single sample in a study of blood T cell repertoires in COVID-19. The method was immunoSEQ multiplex PCR; TCRdb's version includes in-frame clones alone and lacks a portion of them. The sample holds about 130,000 clones, about four fifths seen once. Sequencing used peripheral blood. The receptor source for this set is a man between 35 and 55 years old with active or convalescent COVID-19.

The chain is built from TRBV30 and TRBJ1-1; 8 bases agree with TRBD1. Losses at the gene ends were 2 bases for V and 0 bases for J; bases not matched to a gene: 11. The CDR3 loop spans 17 amino acids. Germline V gene lookup returns CDR1 GTSNPN and CDR2 SVGIG (reference sequence). Here the CDR3 DNA reads TGTGCCTGGAGTCCCTTGACAGGGGTGAGGATGAACACTGAAGCTTTCTTT. The encoded protein is CAWSPLTGVRMNTEAFF.

The chain links TRBV10-3 to TRBJ2-7, with a possible D match to TRBD2 (7 bases). V shed 4 bases and J shed 2 bases, with 21 bases lying between them. Per germline, CDR1 ENHRY and CDR2 SYGVKD. CDR3 length equals 17 residues. The CDR3 is CAISASGGRGRTYEQYF. CDR3 coding DNA: TGTGCCATCAGTGCCTCCGGGGGGAGGGGGAGAACCTACGAGCAGTACTTC.

The chain uses TRBV5-1 and TRBJ1-2; 7 bases are shared with TRBD1. This CDR3 has 14 residues. After removal of 3 bases from V and 4 bases from J, the junction contained 6 bases not matched to a gene. Germline CDR1 reads SGHRS; CDR2 reads YFSETQ. CDR3 nucleotides: TGCGCCAGCAGCTCCGACAGGGTCCTCTATGGCTACACCTTC. Translating it yields CASSSDRVLYGYTF.

The chain has TRBV27 and TRBJ1-5; 7 bases map to TRBD1. The CDR3 loop spans 15 amino acids. Germline V lookup: CDR1 MNHEY, CDR2 SMNVEV (reference sequence). V trimming: 4 bases; J trimming: 5 bases; junction bases outside the gene matches: 8. CDR3: CASSSRQGLDQPQHF. In DNA form, the CDR3 reads TGTGCCAGCAGTTCCCGACAGGGTTTGGATCAGCCCCAGCATTTT.

The chain couples TRBV27 to TRBJ2-3; D gene uncertain. CDR3 length: 11 amino acids. V shed 3 bases and J shed 6 bases, with 4 bases lying between them. CDR1 and CDR2 from the germline V gene are MNHEY and SMNVEV (reference sequence). The CDR3 bases are TGTGCCAGCAGTTTTCGGGATACGCAGTATTTT. This encodes CASSFRDTQYF.

The V call is TRBV5-8, the J call TRBJ1-2; 7 nucleotides agree with TRBD1. Per germline, CDR1 SGHTS and CDR2 YDEGEE. The CDR3 totals 15 residues. Trimming removed 4 bases from V and 7 bases from J; junction bases left unmatched: 13. The DNA of the CDR3 is TGTGCCAGCAGCACCATTAGGACAGGCGATGCTGGCTACACCTTC. It specifies CASSTIRTGDAGYTF.

J is TRBJ1-6 and V is TRBV19, with D possibly matching TRBD1 (5 bases). V dropped 6 bases and J dropped 6 bases, with 12 bases sitting between them. CDR1 is LNHDA, CDR2 SQIVND, per germline (reference sequence). CDR3 length: 14 amino acids. CDR3 sequence reads: CASRETEFNSPLHF. The CDR3, as DNA: TGTGCCAGTAGGGAGACAGAGTTTAATTCACCCCTCCACTTT.

This rearrangement joins TRBV19 to TRBJ1-6, with TRBD1 matching 7 bases. CDR3 length: 15 amino acids. The ends lost 5 bases at V and 4 bases at J; junction bases unmatched: 5. CDR1 and CDR2 from the germline V gene are LNHDA and SQIVND (reference sequence). CDR3 amino acids: CASSGEGQYNSPLHF. The CDR3 DNA follows: TGTGCCAGTAGTGGAGAGGGACAGTATAATTCACCCCTCCACTTT.

The chain combines TRBV19 with TRBJ2-7; possibly TRBD1 for D (6 bases). The CDR3 sequence is 19 residues long. V lost 2 bases and J 1 base, leaving 24 bases between the germline ends. Germline CDR1 reads LNHDA; CDR2 reads SQIVND (reference sequence). The CDR3 DNA reads TGTGCCAGTAGTATAAAGTCCCTCTCCCGGGACACCTTGTCCTACGAGCAGTACTTC. As protein: CASSIKSLSRDTLSYEQYF.

On this clone: One end of the junction varies from germline; a read error may be responsible. The CDR3 sequence is CASSPRRGPGELFF. Here the CDR3 DNA reads TGTGCCAGCAGCCCGCGAAGGGGGCCCGGAGAGCTGTTTTTT. The rearrangement joins TRBV11-1 to TRBJ2-2; 7 bases align to TRBD1. Germline assignment: CDR1 SGHAT and CDR2 FQDESV (reference sequence). CDR3 length: 14 residues.

This clone was observed a handful of times. J is TRBJ1-5 and V is TRBV2; 11 positions match TRBD1. CDR1 SNHLY and CDR2 FYNNEI come from the germline V gene. CDR3 size: 13 residues. J lost 6 bases, V lost 6 bases, and 1 base had no gene match. The CDR3 region has the DNA TGTGCCAGCAGGGGACAGGGGGTTCAGCCCCAGCATTTT. The encoded protein is CASRGQGVQPQHF. Full variable domain (missing parts from reference TRBV2 and TRBJ1-5): EPEVTQTPSHQVTQMGQEVILRCVPISNHLYFYWYRQILGQKVEFLVSFYNNEISEKSEIFDDQFSVERPDGSNFTLKIRSTKLEDSAMYFCASRGQGVQPQHFGDGTRLSIL.

This chain uses TRBV5-1 with TRBJ2-7, with D perhaps TRBD1 (6 bases). Between the trimmed V and J ends, which lost 0 bases and 3 bases, there was a span of 16 bases. Germline V gene lookup returns CDR1 SGHRS and CDR2 YFSETQ. This CDR3 has 16 residues. CDR3 amino acids: CASSLVGGQGIYEQYF. CDR3 sequence (DNA): TGCGCCAGCAGCTTGGTAGGGGGTCAAGGGATCTACGAGCAGTACTTC.

This sequence joins TRBV7-9 and TRBJ1-4, with D perhaps matching TRBD1 (5 bases). Deletions cut 2 bases from V and 2 bases from J, with 12 bases between. Germline CDR1 and CDR2: SEHNR and FQNEAQ (reference sequence). This CDR3 region has 16 residues. This CDR3 reads CASSLSLGPTNEKLFF. The CDR3 nucleotides read TGTGCCAGCAGCTTATCTCTGGGGCCGACTAATGAAAAACTGTTTTTT.

This chain connects TRBV2 to TRBJ2-1; TRBD1 is a possible D gene (6 bases). V gave up 3 bases and J gave up 6 bases, with 18 bases separating them. CDR1 is SNHLY, CDR2 FYNNEI, per germline. This CDR3 has 16 amino acids. CDR3: CASSEQGSIVVNEQFF. The CDR3 coding sequence is TGTGCCAGCAGTGAGCAGGGGTCAATAGTGGTCAATGAGCAGTTCTTC.

This clone occurred once. V usage is TRBV12-3 or TRBV12-4 and J usage is TRBJ2-1, with D hard to call. Trimming removed 7 bases at V and 9 bases at J, with 10 bases between. The CDR3 sequence is 11 residues long. CDR3 nucleotide sequence: TGTGCCAGCACAAGTACCGGTGAGCAGTTCTTC. Translating it yields CASTSTGEQFF.

The chain is built from TRBV6-5 and TRBJ2-7, with D tentatively TRBD1 (5 bases). The V gene lost 6 bases and the J gene lost 2 bases, with 11 bases spanning the gap. The germline CDR1 and CDR2 sequences are MNHEY and SVGAGI. CDR3 length: 13 residues. Here the CDR3 DNA reads TGTGCCAGCAGCCGTCAGGGTCCCTACGAGCAGTACTTC. Protein sequence: CASSRQGPYEQYF.

A note on this clone: Other DNA sequences within the sample encode an identical CDR3. The V call is TRBV3-1 (or the pseudogene TRBV3-2), the J call TRBJ2-3; 7 bases line up with TRBD2. The CDR3 totals 14 residues. With V trimmed by 2 bases and J by 4 bases, 3 bases remained unmatched. CDR1 and CDR2 from the germline V gene are LGHDT and YNNKEL (reference sequence). Written as DNA, the CDR3 is TGTGCCAGCAGCCAACGCGGGGGTGCAGATACGCAGTATTTT. It specifies CASSQRGGADTQYF.

The chain joins TRBV4-3 to TRBJ1-6, with TRBD1 identical over 7 bases. With 0 bases clipped from V and 9 bases from J, the junction kept 5 bases outside the gene matches. The CDR3 totals 15 residues. Germline V gene lookup returns CDR1 LGHNA and CDR2 YSLEER. The CDR3 DNA reads as TGCGCCAGCAGCCAAGAGGGGACAGTTACTTCACCCCTCCACTTT. Encoded protein: CASSQEGTVTSPLHF.

This clone came up a few times. This chain connects TRBV6-6 to TRBJ1-5, with D uncertain. This CDR3 is built from 12 residues. V shed 0 bases and J shed 11 bases, with 8 bases lying between them. Germline V gives CDR1 MNHNY, CDR2 SVGAGI (reference sequence). CDR3 loop: CASSYSEQAQHF. The CDR3 DNA follows: TGTGCCAGCAGTTACTCTGAGCAGGCCCAGCATTTT.

This chain uses TRBV5-6 with TRBJ2-5; a possible D gene is TRBD1 (6 bases). Trimming removed 7 bases from V and 3 bases from J, with 16 bases in between. Germline CDR1 is SGHDT and CDR2 is YYEEEE. The CDR3 sequence is 14 residues long. The CDR3 spells CASDNGGVEETQYF. The CDR3 DNA reads as TGTGCCAGCGACAATGGGGGCGTCGAAGAGACCCAGTACTTC.

The chain couples TRBV10-1 to TRBJ2-7; 10 positions agree with TRBD1. Germline V gene data show CDR1 as WNHNN and CDR2 as SYGVQD (reference sequence). The CDR3 has 12 amino acids. V trimming: 8 bases; J trimming: 3 bases; junction bases outside the gene matches: 1. The CDR3 spells CASGDRGYEQYF. Written as DNA, the CDR3 is TGCGCCAGCGGGGACAGGGGCTACGAGCAGTACTTC.

The chain carries TRBV29-1 and TRBJ1-2; 8 positions agree with TRBD1. The V gene end was trimmed by 4 bases and the J gene end by 8 bases; junction bases not matched to a gene: 3. The CDR3 contains 11 residues. Per the germline V gene, CDR1 is SQVTM and CDR2 is ANQGSEA. The CDR3 spells CSVAGTGGYTF. The CDR3 region has the DNA TGCAGCGTTGCGGGGACAGGCGGCTACACCTTC.

In this sample, this clone turned up once. V and J are TRBV28 and TRBJ2-2, with 7 bases fitting TRBD1. This CDR3 has 14 amino acids. Trimming at V came to 6 bases and at J to 9 bases, leaving 10 bases not matched to a gene. CDR1 MDHEN and CDR2 SYDVKM come from the germline V gene. For the CDR3, the DNA is TGTGCCAGCAGCCCTCAAGACAGGGACAGGGAGCTGTTTTTT. It yields the protein CASSPQDRDRELFF. Using reference TRBV28 and TRBJ2-2 for the parts outside the CDR3, the full variable domain is DVKVTQSSRYLVKRTGEKVFLECVQDMDHENMFWYRQDPGLGLRLIYFSYDVKMKEKGDIPEGYSVSREKKERFSLILESASTNQTSMYLCASSPQDRDRELFFGEGSRLTVL.

The gene calls are TRBV7-3 and TRBJ2-1; D possibly corresponds to TRBD2 (6 bases). Per germline, CDR1 SGHTA and CDR2 FQGTGA. The CDR3 is 16 residues long. V lost 3 bases and J 5 bases, leaving 17 bases between the germline ends. The CDR3 region has the DNA TGTGCCAGCAGCTTCGAACCGGGACTGGTACACAATGAGCAGTTCTTC. The encoded protein is CASSFEPGLVHNEQFF.

The rearrangement uses TRBV3-1 (or the pseudogene TRBV3-2) and TRBJ1-2; no firm D call. Per germline, CDR1 LGHDT and CDR2 YNNKEL (reference sequence). V lost 4 bases and J lost 4, with 13 bases in between. This CDR3 has 14 residues. CDR3 DNA: TGTGCCAGCAGCCTAGAGGGCTACCTCTATGGCTACACCTTC. It specifies CASSLEGYLYGYTF.